This is a list of T cell receptor beta chains from one sample in a study of immune evolution from preneoplasia to lung adenocarcinoma. Generated by immunoSEQ multiplex PCR, the TCRdb table keeps only in-frame clones and is missing some. The top ten clones hold roughly 3% of a sample with around 14,000 clones, more than 75% of them seen once. Sequenced sample: FFPE minimally invasive lung adenocarcinoma tissue. All receptors come from a person between 60 and 80 years old with lung adenocarcinoma. CDR3s include the opening cysteine and the closing phenylalanine or tryptophan. D genes are given only for firm matches. Rows give clone size only sometimes, using once, few, many, or a class for an expanded clone.

17	TRBV18	-	TRBJ1-2	-	TGTGCCAGCTCACCAATTGGGACACCTTGGGGGGACTATGGCTACACCTTC	CASSPIGTPWGDYGYTF
14	TRBV6-4	TRBD1	TRBJ2-1	-	TGTGCCAGCAGTGACCCCTGGACAGGGAATGAGCAGTTCTTC	CASSDPWTGNEQFF
14	TRBV5-5	TRBD1	TRBJ2-7	-	TGTGCCAGCAGCAACGGACAGGGTTCGTACGAGCAGTACTTC	CASSNGQGSYEQYF
11	TRBV27	-	TRBJ2-7	few	TGTGCCAGCAGTTTGGGGCGGATACAGTACTTC	CASSLGRIQYF
14	TRBV28	-	TRBJ2-1	-	TGTGCCAGCAGTTCTTTCGGGCCGTCCAATGAGCAGTTCTTC	CASSSFGPSNEQFF
13	TRBV7-3	-	TRBJ1-1	-	TGTGCCAGCAGCTTGACAGTGAACACTGAAGCTTTCTTT	CASSLTVNTEAFF
14	TRBV5-1	-	TRBJ2-5	-	TGCGCCAGCAGCTTGTCACCGACAGAAGAGACCCAGTACTTC	CASSLSPTEETQYF
15	TRBV11-3	TRBD2	TRBJ2-7	-	TGTGCCAGCAGCGAGACTAGCGGGGGAGGATACGAGCAGTACTTC	CASSETSGGGYEQYF
16	TRBV5-4	-	TRBJ2-1	few	TGTGCCAGCAGCTTGGGGGCTCTAGCGCGCGGGAATGAGCAGTTCTTC	CASSLGALARGNEQFF
14	TRBV5-5	TRBD1	TRBJ2-7	once	TGTGCCAGCGGATTCTGGGACAGGACATACGAGCAGTACTTC	CASGFWDRTYEQYF
14	TRBV5-4	-	TRBJ2-5	-	TGTGCCAGCAGCAACAGGGGGGGGCAAGAGACCCAGTACTTC	CASSNRGGQETQYF
14	TRBV25-1	TRBD2	TRBJ2-2	-	TGTGCCTCATCCTCGACTAGCGAGACCGGGGAGCTGTTTTTT	CASSSTSETGELFF
15	TRBV5-3	TRBD1	TRBJ1-5	-	TGTGCCAGAAGCGTGGGACAGTATAGCAATCAGCCCCAGCATTTT	CARSVGQYSNQPQHF
13	TRBV30	TRBD2	TRBJ2-1	-	TGTGCCTGGAGTGGTAGCGGGATCAATGAGCAGTTCTTC	CAWSGSGINEQFF
14	TRBV7-3	-	TRBJ2-1	-	TGTGCCAGCAGCTCGTCCGGAGCGATGAATGAGCAGTTCTTC	CASSSSGAMNEQFF
14	TRBV2	-	TRBJ1-1	once	TGTGCCAGCAGTGAAGTCGTCATGAACACTGAAGCTTTCTTT	CASSEVVMNTEAFF
15	TRBV9	TRBD1	TRBJ2-7	-	TGTGCCAGCAGCGCCGGGACAGGGGGCGGGTACGAGCAGTACTTC	CASSAGTGGGYEQYF
16	TRBV5-1	TRBD1	TRBJ2-4	-	TGCGCCAGCAGCTTGGGACAGGGTGTCGGGAAAAACATTCAGTACTTC	CASSLGQGVGKNIQYF
15	TRBV6-4	TRBD1	TRBJ2-2	-	TGTGCCAGCAGTGACGGGACAGGGGACACCGGGGAGCTGTTTTTT	CASSDGTGDTGELFF
16	TRBV30	-	TRBJ2-3	-	TGTGCCTGGAGTGTACTAGCCCTTCTTTCCGGTGATACGCAGTATTTT	CAWSVLALLSGDTQYF
13	TRBV7-9	-	TRBJ1-2	-	TGTGCCAGCAGCCAACAGGGTTTGGGGGGCTACACCTTC	CASSQQGLGGYTF
14	TRBV6-1	-	TRBJ2-3	few	TGTGCCAGCATAGGTTCGAGCAGCACAGATACGCAGTATTTT	CASIGSSSTDTQYF
14	TRBV29-1	TRBD1	TRBJ1-4	-	TGCAGCGTGGGGGCCGGTTACAGGGGGGAAAAACTGTTTTTT	CSVGAGYRGEKLFF
14	TRBV6-1	-	TRBJ1-5	-	TGTGCCAGCAGAGAGTCTCAGTACAATCAGCCCCAGCATTTT	CASRESQYNQPQHF
14	TRBV7-9	TRBD1	TRBJ1-4	-	TGTGCCAGCAGCTTGGGGACAGATAATGAAAAACTGTTTTTT	CASSLGTDNEKLFF
15	TRBV28	TRBD1	TRBJ2-7	-	TGTGCCAGCAGTAACCCGGGACAGGGGAACAGGGAGCAGTACTTC	CASSNPGQGNREQYF
21	TRBV23-1	TRBD2	TRBJ2-7	-	TGCGCCAGCAGTCAATACGATCAGAAGCAGGGACTAGCGGGAGAGTGGTACGAGCAGTACTTC	CASSQYDQKQGLAGEWYEQYF
11	TRBV5-4	TRBD2	TRBJ2-1	few	TGTGCCAGCAGCTCGGGACTAGATCAGTTCTTC	CASSSGLDQFF
15	TRBV13	TRBD1	TRBJ1-6	-	TGTGCCAGCAGCTTAGGGGACAGGGTCGGTTCACCCCTCCACTTT	CASSLGDRVGSPLHF
13	TRBV12-5	TRBD1	TRBJ2-5	-	TGTGCTAGTGCCCCGGACAGGGACGAGACCCAGTACTTC	CASAPDRDETQYF
14	TRBV5-4	TRBD2	TRBJ2-7	once	TGTGCCAGCAGCCCCACGCGGGGGTCCTACGAGCAGTACTTC	CASSPTRGSYEQYF
15	TRBV7-2	TRBD1	TRBJ2-2	few	TGTGCCAGCAGCTGGGGACAGGCTGACACCGGGGAGCTGTTTTTT	CASSWGQADTGELFF